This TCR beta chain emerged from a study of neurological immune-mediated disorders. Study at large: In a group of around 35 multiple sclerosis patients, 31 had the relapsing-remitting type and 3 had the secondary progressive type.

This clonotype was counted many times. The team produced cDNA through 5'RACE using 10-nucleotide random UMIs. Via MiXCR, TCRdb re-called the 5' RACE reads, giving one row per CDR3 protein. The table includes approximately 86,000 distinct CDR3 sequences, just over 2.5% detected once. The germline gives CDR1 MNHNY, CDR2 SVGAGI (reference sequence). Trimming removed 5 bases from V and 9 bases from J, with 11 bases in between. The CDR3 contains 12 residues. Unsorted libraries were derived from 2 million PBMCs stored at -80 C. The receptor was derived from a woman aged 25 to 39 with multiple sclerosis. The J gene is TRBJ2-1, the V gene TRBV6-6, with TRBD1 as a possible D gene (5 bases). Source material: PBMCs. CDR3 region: CASSTDTGEQFF. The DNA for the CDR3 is TGTGCCAGCAGTACGGACACGGGTGAGCAGTTCTTC.